Shown below are 22 T cell receptor beta chains from a single sample sequenced in a study of cytomegalovirus exposure and HLA in healthy donors (TCRdb year 2017). Library generation was performed with the immunoSEQ multiplex PCR assay. The multiplex PCR relied on a mix of 60 forward primers for TCR Vbeta segments and 13 reverse primers for TCR Jbeta segments. As stored in TCRdb, this immuneACCESS dataset retains in-frame rearrangements with V and J assigned. A fraction of the clones does not appear; measured against another copy, unresolved V genes explain less than half of the discrepancy, and the remainder lacks a known reason. This specimen's table enumerates about 62,000 clones. The ten largest make up under 7% of the sample. The material sequenced was PBMCs. These receptor sequences come from a man younger than 40 in good health and CMV-seropositive.

CDR3 loop: CASSQGVGASYEQYF. DNA for the CDR3: TGCGCCAGCAGCCAAGGCGTTGGGGCCTCCTACGAGCAGTACTTC. V and J are TRBV4-1 and TRBJ2-7, with a weak D call TRBD1 (5 bases). This CDR3 spans 15 amino acids. V was clipped by 1 base and J by 0 bases, with 10 bases between them. The germline CDR1 and CDR2 sequences are MGHRA and YSYEKL.

The chain recombines TRBV9 with TRBJ1-3; no reliable D call. Looked up from germline, CDR1 is SGDLS and CDR2 is YYNGEE. V lost 4 bases, J lost 0 bases, and 17 bases lay in between. The CDR3 has 17 residues. The CDR3 bases are TGTGCCAGCAGCTCAAGCCAGAGGGAGGGCTCTGGAAACACCATATATTTT. This sequence encodes CASSSSQREGSGNTIYF.

The rearrangement uses TRBV6-1 and TRBJ2-7; no clear D gene. V shed 3 bases and J shed 6 bases, with 9 bases lying between them. Germline V gene sequence: CDR1 MNHNS, CDR2 SASEGT. The length of the CDR3 is 12 residues. CDR3 in DNA: TGTGCCAGCAGTGATGGAGCACCCGAGCAGTACTTC. Translation gives CASSDGAPEQYF.

The chain links TRBV10-3 to TRBJ2-7; tentative D call: TRBD2 (6 bases). V was cut by 3 bases and J by 6 bases, with 12 bases left in between. The germline gives CDR1 ENHRY, CDR2 SYGVKD. This CDR3 spans 13 amino acids. The CDR3 spells CAISESLGGEQYF. In DNA, the CDR3 is TGTGCCATCAGTGAAAGCTTGGGGGGCGAGCAGTACTTC.

The chain uses TRBV20-1 and TRBJ2-5; no definite D call. With 5 bases removed from V and 5 bases from J, the gap between germline ends came to 9 bases. The CDR3 contains 11 residues. CDR1 DFQATT and CDR2 SNEGSKA come from the germline V gene (reference sequence). The CDR3 reads CSASKVETQYF. CDR3 nucleotides: TGCAGTGCTTCTAAAGTGGAGACCCAGTACTTC.

The CDR3 DNA follows: TGTGCCTGGAGTCCCTTCAGCGGGGCCTACAATGAGCAGTTCTTC. This codes for CAWSPFSGAYNEQFF. The chain links TRBV30 to TRBJ2-1; 7 positions agree with TRBD2. CDR3 length: 15 residues. V trimming: 2 bases; J trimming: 2 bases; junction bases outside the gene matches: 6. Per the germline V gene, CDR1 is GTSNPN and CDR2 is SVGIG (reference sequence).

The chain recombines TRBV25-1 with TRBJ1-5; D possibly corresponds to TRBD1 (5 bases). Germline V gives CDR1 MGHDK, CDR2 SYGVNS. The V and J ends lost 4 bases and 2 bases respectively, with 9 bases between them. The CDR3 has 14 residues. The CDR3 is CASSGTGGNQPQHF. The CDR3 DNA reads TGTGCCAGCAGTGGTACAGGTGGCAATCAGCCCCAGCATTTT.

Note on this clone: Within the sample, other DNA sequences also encode this same CDR3. The chain is built from TRBV30 and TRBJ1-1, with no clear D. The germline CDR1 and CDR2 sequences are GTSNPN and SVGIG (reference sequence). V lost 3 bases to trimming and J lost 3 bases, with 11 bases between them. This CDR3 spans 13 amino acids. Here the CDR3 reads CAWSPNIDTEAFF. CDR3 DNA: TGTGCCTGGAGCCCCAACATTGACACTGAAGCTTTCTTT.

DNA of the CDR3: TGCGCCAGCAGCGCCTATCCCGTATCCGAGCAGTACTTC. This translates into CASSAYPVSEQYF. The chain is built from TRBV5-1 and TRBJ2-7; unclear D gene. Germline values: CDR1 SGHRS, CDR2 YFSETQ. V was cut by 4 bases and J by 6 bases, with 14 bases left in between. The CDR3 contains 13 residues.

The genes are TRBV19 and TRBJ1-1; perhaps TRBD1 as D (5 bases). From germline, CDR1 is LNHDA and CDR2 SQIVND (reference sequence). V was shortened by 6 bases and J by 9 bases, with 17 bases between the two germline ends. This CDR3 has 13 amino acids. CDR3 residues: CASSLGHRDKAFF. CDR3 sequence (DNA): TGTGCCAGTAGCCTAGGACATCGTGACAAAGCTTTCTTT.

This chain connects TRBV7-8 to TRBJ2-5; the match to TRBD1 covers 10 bases. Germline V gives CDR1 SGHVS, CDR2 FQNEAQ. CDR3 size: 14 residues. Trimming at V came to 4 bases and at J to 5 bases, leaving 4 bases not matched to a gene. CDR3 sequence reads: CASSSDRGHETQYF. The CDR3 nucleotides are TGTGCCAGCAGCTCTGACAGGGGGCACGAGACCCAGTACTTC.

The J gene is TRBJ1-1, the V gene TRBV30; D not resolved. Germline V lookup: CDR1 GTSNPN, CDR2 SVGIG (reference sequence). Trimming left V 4 bases short and J 4 bases short, with 7 bases between. The CDR3 covers 11 residues. The CDR3 reads CAWIRFTEAFF. The CDR3 nucleotides read TGTGCCTGGATCCGGTTCACTGAAGCTTTCTTT.

The gene calls are TRBV9 and TRBJ2-3, with a weak D call TRBD1 (6 bases). V dropped 0 bases and J dropped 1 base, with 9 bases sitting between them. The CDR3 contains 15 residues. CDR1 is SGDLS and CDR2 is YYNGEE in the germline V gene. CDR3 protein: CASSVATGRTDTQYF. The DNA of the CDR3 is TGTGCCAGCAGCGTAGCTACAGGGCGCACAGATACGCAGTATTTT.

The gene calls are TRBV4-2 and TRBJ1-1; 10 bases match TRBD1. Germline lookup yields CDR1 LGHNA and CDR2 YNFKEQ. CDR3 length: 17 residues. J lost 1 base, V lost 5 bases, and 10 bases had no gene match. CDR3 sequence (DNA): TGTGCCAGCAGCAGCTGGACAGGGGGTATTGGGAACACTGAAGCTTTCTTT. Translation gives CASSSWTGGIGNTEAFF.

The rearrangement uses TRBV19 and TRBJ2-7; 7 bases fit TRBD2. J was trimmed by 2 bases and V by 10 bases; bases with no gene match: 8. The CDR3 loop spans 13 amino acids. CDR1 and CDR2 from the germline V gene are LNHDA and SQIVND (reference sequence). CDR3 in DNA: TGTGCCACTAAAGCGGGAACCGCCTACGAGCAGTACTTC. This encodes CATKAGTAYEQYF.

The J gene is TRBJ1-5, the V gene TRBV6-1, with D maybe TRBD1 (5 bases). The germline V gene encodes CDR1 MNHNS and CDR2 SASEGT. V lost 1 base, J lost 6 bases, and 10 bases lay in between. The CDR3 loop spans 14 amino acids. DNA of the CDR3: TGTGCCAGCAGTGAAGGTCAGGGCGGTCAGCCCCAGCATTTT. Translated: CASSEGQGGQPQHF.

V gene TRBV11-3 combines with J gene TRBJ1-1; D is unresolved. Per the germline V gene, CDR1 is SGHNT and CDR2 is YENEEA. CDR3 length: 13 residues. The germline V and J ends were trimmed by 5 bases and 5 bases, with 12 bases remaining between them. As DNA, the CDR3 is TGTGCCAGCAGCGCCGGGTTGTGGACTGAAGCTTTCTTT. It translates to CASSAGLWTEAFF.

As concerns this clone: The sample holds other DNA sequences that translate to the same CDR3. The chain combines TRBV5-6 with TRBJ2-7, with TRBD1 matching 7 bases. V gave up 4 bases and J gave up 0 bases; unmatched junction bases: 1. The germline CDR1 and CDR2 sequences are SGHDT and YYEEEE. The CDR3 is 13 amino acids. The CDR3, as DNA: TGTGCCAGCAGCCGACAGGGCTCCTACGAGCAGTACTTC. As protein: CASSRQGSYEQYF.

V usage is TRBV7-6 and J usage is TRBJ2-3; 10 bases are shared with TRBD2. This CDR3 has 16 amino acids. Germline V gene sequence: CDR1 SGHVS, CDR2 FNYEAQ. The V segment lost 5 bases and the J segment 2 bases; nucleotides outside the gene matches: 7. CDR3 coding DNA: TGTGCCAGCAGCCTTACCGGGACTAGCGACACAGATACGCAGTATTTT. As protein: CASSLTGTSDTDTQYF.

J is TRBJ1-1 and V is TRBV4-2; no firm D call. Germline V gives CDR1 LGHNA, CDR2 YNFKEQ. V was shortened by 1 base and J by 4 bases, with 13 bases between the two germline ends. CDR3 length: 15 amino acids. The CDR3 reads CASSQVSAGSTEAFF. DNA for the CDR3: TGTGCCAGCAGCCAAGTGTCGGCGGGGAGCACTGAAGCTTTCTTT.

The V call is TRBV11-3, the J call TRBJ2-5; 11 nucleotides align to TRBD2. Losses at the gene ends were 5 bases for V and 5 bases for J; bases not matched to a gene: 4. Per germline, CDR1 SGHNT and CDR2 YENEEA. The CDR3 consists of 14 residues. CDR3 in amino acids: CASSARTSGETQYF. The CDR3 coding sequence is TGTGCCAGCAGCGCACGGACTAGCGGGGAGACCCAGTACTTC.

The V gene is TRBV6-1, the J gene TRBJ1-2; no reliable D call. Per the germline V gene, CDR1 is MNHNS and CDR2 is SASEGT. The V end was cut by 5 bases, the J end by 4 bases, with 8 bases between. This CDR3 region has 12 residues. CDR3: CASSIRSYGYTF. CDR3 DNA sequence: TGTGCCAGCAGTATACGGAGCTATGGCTACACCTTC.